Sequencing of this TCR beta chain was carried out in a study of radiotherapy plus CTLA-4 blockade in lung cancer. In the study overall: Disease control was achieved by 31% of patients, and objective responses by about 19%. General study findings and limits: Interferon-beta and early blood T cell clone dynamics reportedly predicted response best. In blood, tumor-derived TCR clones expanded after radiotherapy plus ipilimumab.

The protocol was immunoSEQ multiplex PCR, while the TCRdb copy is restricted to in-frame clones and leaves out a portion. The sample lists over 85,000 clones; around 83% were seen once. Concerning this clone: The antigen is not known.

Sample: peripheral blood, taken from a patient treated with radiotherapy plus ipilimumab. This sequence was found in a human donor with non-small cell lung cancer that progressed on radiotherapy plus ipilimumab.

Written as DNA, the CDR3 is TGTGCCAGCAGCCAGTCTAGACCGGGACTAGCGGGAGTCGCAGATACGCAGTATTTT. Translating it yields CASSQSRPGLAGVADTQYF. The gene calls are TRBV9 and TRBJ2-3; 14 nucleotides agree with TRBD2. Trimming cost V 4 bases and J 4 bases; bases outside gene matches: 14. Germline V CDR1 and CDR2: SGDLS, YYNGEE. The CDR3 is made up of 19 amino acids.